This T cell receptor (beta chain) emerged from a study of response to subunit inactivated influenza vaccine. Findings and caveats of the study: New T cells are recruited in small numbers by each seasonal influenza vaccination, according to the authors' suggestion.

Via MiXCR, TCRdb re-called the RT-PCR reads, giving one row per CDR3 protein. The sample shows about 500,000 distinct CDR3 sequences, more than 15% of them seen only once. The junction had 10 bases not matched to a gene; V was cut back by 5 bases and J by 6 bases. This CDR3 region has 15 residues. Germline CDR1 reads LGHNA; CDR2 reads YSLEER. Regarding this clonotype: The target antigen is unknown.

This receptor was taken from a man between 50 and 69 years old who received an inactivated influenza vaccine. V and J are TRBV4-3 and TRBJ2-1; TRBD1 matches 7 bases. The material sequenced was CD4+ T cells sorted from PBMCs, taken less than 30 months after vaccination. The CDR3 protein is CASSLTGQPINEQFF. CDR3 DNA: TGCGCCAGCAGCTTGACGGGACAGCCTATCAATGAGCAGTTCTTC.